A single T cell receptor beta chain is shown here with its context. This clonotype was counted many times. Which antigen it targets is not known. It has no much larger one-base neighbor in the sample; base qualities were not kept. This sample stems from a study of T cells in Graves' hyperthyroidism and ophthalmopathy (dated 2019 in TCRdb). Looking at the study overall: TCR V-J signatures able to tell the groups apart were searched for in a discovery cohort of 95 to 100 patients, of whom roughly 42 had Graves' ophthalmopathy and about 60 had stable Graves' hyperthyroidism. According to the paper, TCR Vbeta CDR3 sequencing was carried out on 135 peripheral blood samples, which came from some 41 ophthalmopathy, 75 or so hyperthyroidism and about 17 progressor patients. In roughly six Graves' hyperthyroidism patients, the study also compared T-cell repertoires from thyroid tissue with T-cell repertoires from blood. The 85 to 100 discovery patients were divided at random into training and test sets in a 7:3 ratio. Following sampling, methimazole starting at 30 mg daily was given to hyperthyroidism patients, and high-dose intravenous methylprednisolone was given to ophthalmopathy patients. Whether ophthalmopathy could be predicted prospectively was tested in an independent validation cohort made up of roughly 20 hyperthyroidism patients plus 17 patients who later progressed to ophthalmopathy.

V sheds 6 bases and J sheds 2 bases, leaving 13 bases between their ends. The CDR3 numbers 14 residues from cysteine through phenylalanine. Only the CDR3 portion is preserved as DNA: 42 bases, with reading frame beginning at the first base. CDR1 and CDR2 are drawn from the germline V gene: SNHLY, FYNNEI. Study-wide conclusions, independent of this receptor: Most expanded thyroid clonotypes (frequency above 0.001) were also found in blood, which suggests that blood repertoires may mirror thyroid immune responses. Sample size was not statistically predetermined, and investigators were not blinded to group allocation. In validation, progression to ophthalmopathy was predicted by the model with nearly 71% sensitivity and 72.22% specificity, a median of 6.5 months before onset. A 13 V-J signature model separated ophthalmopathy from stable hyperthyroidism, with approximately 87% sensitivity and roughly 82% specificity in cross-validation and 80%/75% in testing.

The TCR beta CDR3 regions were amplified from RNA transcripts. For the first round of RT-PCR on the TCR CDR3, the HTBI primer set was used together with the Qiagen OneStep RT-PCR kit. Libraries were constructed in a second round of multiplex PCR, after which size selection and purification were carried out. Paired-end sequencing of the libraries was performed with 100 bp reads on an Illumina HiSeq2000. The paper's processing steps were these. SOAPnuke was used to process the raw data, throwing out any read that contained adapters or uncalled bases, had a mean Phred below 15, or lacked an exact constant-primer or identifier match. High-quality paired reads were merged with COPE v1.2.5, and unique nucleotide sequences were defined as clonotypes. Clonotypes were aligned to IMGT TRBV, TRBD and TRBJ reference segments using MiTCR v1.1. The analysis was restricted to V-J combinations with a frequency above 0.0001, which together covered roughly 99% of the repertoires. The TCS score was defined as the ratio of F50 (clonal expansion) to E x V (chaos), calculated using BLOSUM62-based TCRdist between CDR3 peptides within each V-J. Welch's t-statistics and random forest reduced 450 to 600 V-J features to 13, which were used in a naive Bayes classifier (R e1071). The Morisita-Horn index was used to measure how similar the thyroid and blood repertoires were. TCRdb passed the public sequencing reads through fastp at Q25 and MiXCR, retaining productive beta sequences. Here each entry gathers all rows of one CDR3 protein and keeps the most common genes and DNA. TCRdb, not the original authors, processed these V and J calls. For this sample there are about 700,000 distinct CDR3 sequences; over 40% appear just once. The ten largest make up roughly 7.2% of the sample.

Any patient with an uncontrolled infection, another autoimmune disease, pregnancy or lactation was excluded. Diagnoses were based on clinical symptoms, serum thyroxine and TRAb, thyroid ultrasound and orbital computed tomography. Total RNA was extracted with Trizol reagent, and quality was checked on an Agilent 2100 Bioanalyzer. This sequence was found in an adult man with Graves' disease, either hyperthyroidism or ophthalmopathy (not recorded which). The chain is assembled from TRBV2 and TRBJ2-5, with the D assignment possibly TRBD1 or TRBD2, given 5 matching bases for each. The sequencing input was peripheral blood or thyroid tissue (not recorded which). The DNA sequence is TGTGCCAGCAGCGAGGCCTGGGGGCAAGAGACCCAGTACTTC. Protein translation: CASSEAWGQETQYF.